This is a list of T cell receptor beta chains from one sample in a study of blood T cell repertoires in COVID-19. TCRdb's copy holds only in-frame clones and misses some; the assay was immunoSEQ multiplex PCR. The sample has over 90,000 clones; roughly 90% are singletons. The sample was peripheral blood. The origin of the receptors is a human donor in a cohort sampled during active COVID-19. CDR3s include the opening cysteine and the closing phenylalanine or tryptophan. The D gene is left open where the match is weak. Size values are once, few and many counts, or a class for expanded clones, and some rows have none.

CDR3 DNA	CDR3 protein	D gene	V gene	CDR3 length	J gene	clone size
TGTGCCAGCAGCCGAGAATCTAGGGGAAGCACAGGGGGAAATCAGCCCCAGCATTTT	CASSRESRGSTGGNQPQHF	TRBD1	TRBV4-2	19	TRBJ1-5	few
TGTGCCAGCAGTTCGCCCCGGGAGCATTCGCAGGAGACCCAGTACTTC	CASSSPREHSQETQYF	.	TRBV28	16	TRBJ2-5	.
TGCGCCAGCAGCTCCGGCGACAGAGACACTGAAGCTTTCTTT	CASSSGDRDTEAFF	.	TRBV5-1	14	TRBJ1-1	.
TGTGCCAGCCCTTCCCCTTTCGGGTTTAGCAATCAGCCCCAGCATTTT	CASPSPFGFSNQPQHF	.	TRBV11-2	16	TRBJ1-5	once
TGTGCCAGCAGCTTAGATGGAAGGGGCGGGAGAAATCAGCCCCAGCATTTT	CASSLDGRGGRNQPQHF	.	TRBV11-2	17	TRBJ1-5	.
TGTGCCAGCAGTGAATGGGAGAAGACCCAGTACTTC	CASSEWEKTQYF	.	TRBV25-1	12	TRBJ2-5	.
TGTGCTAGTGGTTTGGGCGGTTCCTACAATGAGCAGTTCTTC	CASGLGGSYNEQFF	.	TRBV12-5	14	TRBJ2-1	once
TGTGCCAGCAGCTTAGGACTAGCGGGGGGAGATACGCAGTATTTT	CASSLGLAGGDTQYF	TRBD2	TRBV5-4	15	TRBJ2-3	.
TGTGCCAGCAGCGTGGGACAGCTGATCAATCAGCCCCAGCATTTT	CASSVGQLINQPQHF	TRBD1	TRBV7-8	15	TRBJ1-5	.
TGTGCCAGCAGCTTGGCCGGAGCCAATTCACCCCTCCACTTT	CASSLAGANSPLHF	.	TRBV5-6	14	TRBJ1-6	.
TGTGCCACCCAGGCTGGGCTAGCGGGGGGAGACAATGAGCAGTTCTTC	CATQAGLAGGDNEQFF	TRBD2	TRBV2	16	TRBJ2-1	.
TGTGCCAGCAGCTTAGGGAGGGCAGATACGCAGTATTTT	CASSLGRADTQYF	.	TRBV7-2	13	TRBJ2-3	.
TGTGCCAGCAGCTTGGGGCGAAGGGGGCTGAACACTGAAGCTTTCTTT	CASSLGRRGLNTEAFF	TRBD1	TRBV5-4	16	TRBJ1-1	.
TGTGCCAGCTCACCGTCCGGCCAAGAGACCCAGTACTTC	CASSPSGQETQYF	.	TRBV18	13	TRBJ2-5	.
TGTGCCAGTAGTATAATTGGAGGGATTGAGGGCTACACCTTC	CASSIIGGIEGYTF	.	TRBV19	14	TRBJ1-2	few
TGTGCCAGAAGCCCCCATCCGGGCAGGGGGAATGAGACCCAGTACTTC	CARSPHPGRGNETQYF	TRBD1	TRBV5-3	16	TRBJ2-5	.
TGTGCCACCAGTAATTCGGCGGGAGATCCAGATACGCAGTATTTT	CATSNSAGDPDTQYF	TRBD2	TRBV24-1	15	TRBJ2-3	.